This T cell receptor beta chain emerged from a study of T cell repertoires in cytomegalovirus infection. Study overall: Matching HLA type, along with CMV infection, was indicated by public TCR beta signatures. The study, taken as a whole, reports: HLA-C-restricted CMV-specific TCR beta clonotypes prevailed in the ex vivo response. There were carriers of CMV plus the relevant HLA, and cumulative public TCR beta family frequency identified them.

V shed 8 bases and J 6 bases; nucleotides not matched to a gene: 5. Germline lookup yields CDR1 SNHLY and CDR2 FYNNEI. The CDR3 is 12 amino acids. This clonotype was counted only a few times. The antigen is undetermined. Each CDR3 protein gets one entry after TCRdb re-called the reads with MiXCR. The sample includes 310,000 or so distinct CDR3 sequences, roughly a sixth of them seen just once. The chain recombines TRBV2 with TRBJ2-7; 9 bases align to TRBD1. The origin of this receptor is a human donor in good health (CMV status not recorded). Some clones in this sample may be carry-over from other donors' samples. The sequencing sample was made of PBMCs. The CDR3 reads CASGQGFGEQYF. In nucleotides, the CDR3 is TGTGCCAGCGGACAGGGGTTCGGCGAGCAGTACTTC. The full variable domain, completed using reference TRBV2 and TRBJ2-7, is EPEVTQTPSHQVTQMGQEVILRCVPISNHLYFYWYRQILGQKVEFLVSFYNNEISEKSEIFDDQFSVERPDGSNFTLKIRSTKLEDSAMYFCASGQGFGEQYFGPGTRLTVT.